Each of the 32 T cell receptor beta chains below was sequenced from the same sample in a study of human T cells and chemical hapten exposure (dated by TCRdb to the early 2020s). Library preparation attached unique molecular identifiers to individual cDNA molecules for quantitative, reproducible TCR counting. TCRdb took the public reads, trimmed them with fastp at Q25, ran MiXCR for clone calling and kept in-frame beta chains. Rows merge per CDR3 protein into single entries with the most common DNA and genes. The sample records 450 to 500 distinct CDR3 sequences, roughly three fifths of which are singletons. The ten largest clones take up about 31% of the sample. Reading the label with the study, this specimen's treatment or condition is: therapeutic diphenylcyclopropenone sensitization with weekly scalp DPC. This specimen consisted of whole blood, obtained before DPC sensitization or 2, 6, or about 24 weeks after (not recorded which). These TCRs come from an adult with alopecia areata. Some clones in this sample may be carry-over from other donors' samples. This table probably holds off-target reads from a library built for another chain.

The V and J genes are TRBV4-3 and TRBJ2-1; D may correspond to TRBD1 or TRBD2 (5 bases each). Trimming took 0 bases from V and 9 from J, leaving 18 bases between them. The CDR3 runs to 16 residues. In germline, CDR1 is LGHNA, CDR2 YSLEER. The CDR3 nucleotides read TGCGCCAGCAGCCAAGATCGGGCTAGCTCTGGGACTGAGCAGTTCTTC. It encodes CASSQDRASSGTEQFF.

V usage is TRBV2 and J usage is TRBJ1-1; possible D gene TRBD1, 6 bases. Germline CDR1 and CDR2: SNHLY and FYNNEI. The CDR3 runs to 15 residues. V was clipped by 6 bases and J by 11 bases, with 25 bases between them. The CDR3 loop reads CASRGEDSGPSRAFF. The CDR3 bases are TGTGCCAGCAGAGGGGAGGACAGCGGGCCCTCGAGGGCTTTCTTT.

V is TRBV5-1 and J is TRBJ2-7, with D hard to call. The V and J ends lost 4 bases and 0 bases respectively, with 14 bases between them. Germline V gene data show CDR1 as SGHRS and CDR2 as YFSETQ. This CDR3 is 15 amino acids long. CDR3 DNA sequence: TGCGCCAGCAGCCCGAGGCCAGCATCCTCCTACGAGCAGTACTTC. This gives the protein CASSPRPASSYEQYF.

The CDR3 here is CASSYEVDTQYF. The DNA for the CDR3 is TGTGCCAGCAGTTACGAGGTAGATACGCAGTATTTT. The chain is built from TRBV6-2 or TRBV6-3 and TRBJ2-3; D uncertain. Germline lookup yields CDR1 MNHEY and CDR2 SVGEGT. With 2 bases removed from V and 5 bases from J, the gap between germline ends came to 5 bases. The length of the CDR3 is 12 residues.

This clonotype is a singleton in its sample. The rearrangement uses TRBV2 and TRBJ1-1; 9 nucleotides match TRBD1. V shed 10 bases and J 4 bases; nucleotides not matched to a gene: 7. The germline V gene has CDR1 SNHLY and CDR2 FYNNEI. The CDR3 has 13 residues. This CDR3 reads CATQGQGRTEAFF. As DNA, the CDR3 is TGTGCCACCCAGGGACAGGGCCGCACTGAAGCTTTCTTT.

This clonotype occurred a few times. The V gene is TRBV5-1, the J gene TRBJ2-2, with no clear D. Between the trimmed V and J ends, which lost 4 bases and 3 bases, there was a span of 10 bases. This CDR3 spans 14 amino acids. The germline V gene encodes CDR1 SGHRS and CDR2 YFSETQ. The CDR3: CASSPGSYTGELFF. CDR3 DNA: TGCGCCAGCAGCCCCGGAAGCTACACCGGGGAGCTGTTTTTT.

This clonotype has only a few counts. This chain joins TRBV5-1 and TRBJ2-7; a possible D gene is TRBD1 (5 bases). Trimming removed 2 bases at V and 5 bases at J, with 11 bases between. This CDR3 is 13 amino acids long. Germline loops: CDR1 SGHRS, CDR2 YFSETQ. CDR3 region: CASSFGRTNEQYF. In DNA, the CDR3 is TGCGCCAGCAGCTTTGGACGGACAAACGAGCAGTACTTC.

This chain joins TRBV29-1 and TRBJ2-2; a possible D gene is TRBD1 (6 bases). CDR3 length: 11 amino acids. Trimming pared 4 bases from V and 6 bases from J, leaving 6 bases between. Looked up from germline, CDR1 is SQVTM and CDR2 is ANQGSEA. The CDR3 bases are TGCAGCGTTGGGACAGCCGGGGAGCTGTTTTTT. Amino acid sequence: CSVGTAGELFF.

This clonotype was seen more than once but under ten times. The chain has TRBV7-2 and TRBJ2-1, with 7 bases lining up with TRBD2. The CDR3 runs to 14 residues. The V and J ends lost 5 bases and 10 bases, in that order; junction bases with no gene match: 11. Germline V gene sequence: CDR1 SGHTA, CDR2 FQGNSA. Here the CDR3 reads CASSPGTNRPEQFF. The CDR3 DNA is TGTGCCAGCAGCCCCGGGACTAATCGGCCCGAGCAGTTCTTC. Drawing the rest from reference TRBV7-2 and TRBJ2-1, the complete variable domain is GAGVSQSPSNKVTEKGKDVELRCDPISGHTALYWYRQSLGQGLEFLIYFQGNSAPDKSGLPSDRFSAERTGGSVSTLTIQRTQQEDSAVYLCASSPGTNRPEQFFGPGTRLTVL.

The V gene is TRBV15, the J gene TRBJ2-3; D remains ambiguous. The length of the CDR3 is 14 residues. Germline V lookup: CDR1 LNHNV, CDR2 YYDKDF (reference sequence). The germline V and J ends were trimmed by 0 bases and 3 bases, with 7 bases remaining between them. This CDR3 is CATSRDELTDTQYF. The CDR3 DNA sequence: TGTGCCACCAGCAGAGATGAGCTGACAGATACGCAGTATTTT.

This sequence joins TRBV20-1 and TRBJ2-3; no firm D call. With 0 bases removed from V and 4 bases from J, the gap between germline ends came to 5 bases. CDR1 is DFQATT, CDR2 SNEGSKA, per germline (reference sequence). The length of the CDR3 is 12 residues. CDR3 residues: CSARDSPDTQYF. The CDR3 bases are TGCAGTGCTAGAGATTCGCCAGATACGCAGTATTTT.

The chain couples TRBV21-1 to TRBJ2-7; the table gives TRBD1 as D, unverified against the DNA. TRBV21-1 represents a pseudogene. The CDR3 contains 20 residues. The CDR3 loop is CASRKAKMGPRDRSSYEQYF. The CDR3 DNA reads TGTGCCAGCAGAAAAGCTAAAATGGGCCCCCGGGACCGGTCGTCCTACGAGCAGTACTTC.

The chain carries TRBV10-3 and TRBJ2-1; D ambiguous. CDR1 ENHRY and CDR2 SYGVKD come from the germline V gene. The CDR3 is 13 amino acids. V gave up 3 bases and J gave up 4 bases, with 7 bases separating them. The CDR3 spells CAISEAPYNEQFF. CDR3 nucleotide sequence: TGTGCCATCAGTGAAGCCCCATACAATGAGCAGTTCTTC.

This clonotype appeared a single time. CDR3 sequence: CASSPRDRGSNEQFF. The CDR3 DNA reads TGTGCCAGCAGCCCCCGGGATAGAGGATCCAATGAGCAGTTCTTC. The rearrangement joins TRBV9 to TRBJ2-1; TRBD2 is a possible D gene (5 bases). Germline assignment: CDR1 SGDLS and CDR2 YYNGEE. This CDR3 is built from 15 residues. Trimming took 4 bases from V and 6 from J, leaving 17 bases between them.

Within the sample, this clonotype is hyperexpanded. This chain links TRBV27 with TRBJ1-2; 8 bases are a match to TRBD1. The CDR3 loop spans 14 amino acids. V dropped 4 bases and J dropped 8; count of bases not matched to a gene: 9. Per germline, CDR1 MNHEY and CDR2 SMNVEV (reference sequence). CDR3 coding DNA: TGTGCCAGCAGTTCCGGGACAGGTTCGAAAGGCTACACCTTC. Translating it yields CASSSGTGSKGYTF.

This clonotype was detected only once. This chain connects TRBV11-2 to TRBJ2-7, with D unresolved. The V end lost 3 bases, the J end lost 1 base, and 10 bases lay between the germline ends. CDR1 is SGHAT and CDR2 is FQNNGV in the germline V gene. The CDR3 extends over 14 amino acids. The CDR3, as DNA: TGTGCCAGCAGCTTTGGACGGAAATCCTACGAGCAGTACTTC. Amino acid sequence: CASSFGRKSYEQYF.

The V call is TRBV4-3, the J call TRBJ2-2; the D is unclear. This CDR3 has 14 residues. Trimming pared 5 bases from V and 0 bases from J, leaving 7 bases between. The germline gives CDR1 LGHNA, CDR2 YSLEER. The chain's CDR3 is CASSSQPNTGELFF. In DNA form, the CDR3 reads TGCGCCAGCAGCTCCCAACCGAACACCGGGGAGCTGTTTTTT.

V usage is TRBV4-1 and J usage is TRBJ2-1; no reliable D call. V was clipped by 1 base and J by 4 bases, with 8 bases between them. Germline V gene sequence: CDR1 MGHRA, CDR2 YSYEKL. The CDR3 has 14 residues. Here the CDR3 reads CASSQVPGYNEQFF. CDR3 DNA: TGCGCCAGCAGCCAAGTCCCCGGATACAATGAGCAGTTCTTC.

The rearrangement uses TRBV4-1 and TRBJ2-1, with a weak D call TRBD1 (5 bases). V was pared by 0 bases and J by 7 bases, with 22 bases between. CDR3 length: 18 amino acids. Germline V lookup: CDR1 MGHRA, CDR2 YSYEKL. CDR3: CASSQDDVPGRVGNEQFF. In nucleotides, the CDR3 is TGCGCCAGCAGCCAAGATGATGTGCCAGGGCGAGTAGGGAATGAGCAGTTCTTC.

The rearrangement joins TRBV7-9 to TRBJ2-7; a weak D match, TRBD2 (5 bases). Trimming shortened V by 4 bases and J by 3 bases, and 13 bases separated the two germline ends. CDR3 length: 14 amino acids. The germline V gene encodes CDR1 SEHNR and CDR2 FQNEAQ (reference sequence). The CDR3: CASSSWAEGYEQYF. CDR3 coding DNA: TGTGCCAGCAGCTCCTGGGCCGAGGGCTACGAGCAGTACTTC.

V usage is TRBV7-2 and J usage is TRBJ1-1; tentative D call: TRBD1 (6 bases). CDR3 length: 14 amino acids. In germline, CDR1 is SGHTA, CDR2 FQGNSA. The ends were cut back, 1 base at V and 11 bases at J, with 17 bases in the middle. CDR3 sequence reads: CASSLELRGTGAFF. The CDR3 nucleotides are TGTGCCAGCAGCTTAGAACTCAGGGGAACAGGCGCTTTCTTT.

This clonotype turned up a few times. The chain combines TRBV9 with TRBJ2-3, with TRBD2 matching 10 bases. Trimming took 4 bases from V and 2 from J; bases not matched to a gene: 4. Germline lookup yields CDR1 SGDLS and CDR2 YYNGEE. CDR3 length: 15 amino acids. CDR3 nucleotide sequence: TGTGCCAGCAGCATTAGCGGGAGGACCACAGATACGCAGTATTTT. Translated, it gives CASSISGRTTDTQYF.

This chain joins TRBV15 and TRBJ2-3; 10 bases align to TRBD2. The CDR3 totals 19 residues. With 0 bases clipped from V and 2 bases from J, the junction kept 11 bases outside the gene matches. CDR1 LNHNV and CDR2 YYDKDF come from the germline V gene (reference sequence). This CDR3 is CATSRDPLLAGVYTDTQYF. The CDR3 nucleotides are TGTGCCACCAGCAGAGATCCTCTTCTAGCGGGGGTGTACACAGATACGCAGTATTTT.

The chain is built from TRBV5-1 and TRBJ1-1, with D unclear. Germline V CDR1 and CDR2: SGHRS, YFSETQ. There are 13 residues in the CDR3. Trimming stripped 1 base from V and 0 bases from J, with 4 bases between. In DNA form, the CDR3 reads TGCGCCAGCAGCTTGTCCCTGAACACTGAAGCTTTCTTT. It yields the protein CASSLSLNTEAFF.

The chain links TRBV6-5 to TRBJ1-6; possible D gene TRBD1, 5 bases. CDR3 length: 15 residues. CDR1 and CDR2 (germline): MNHEY, SVGAGI. Deletions cut 5 bases from V and 5 bases from J, with 13 bases between. CDR3 sequence: CASSRTGQDNSPLHF. DNA of the CDR3: TGTGCCAGCAGTCGAACCGGACAAGATAATTCACCCCTCCACTTT.

The chain joins TRBV5-5 to TRBJ2-3; 15 bases fit TRBD2. This CDR3 has 16 amino acids. Germline CDR1 SGHKS, CDR2 YYEKEE (reference sequence). Losses at the gene ends were 2 bases for V and 5 bases for J; bases not matched to a gene: 3. This CDR3 is CASSFGLAGGGDTQYF. The CDR3 DNA reads TGTGCCAGCAGCTTCGGACTAGCGGGAGGGGGAGATACGCAGTATTTT.

Note on this clonotype: Compared with germline, one end of the junction differs, possibly owing to a read error. The V call is TRBV12-3 or TRBV12-4, the J call TRBJ2-5; TRBD1 agrees at 11 bases. The CDR3 sequence is 14 residues long. The CDR3: CASSFEARGQGAHF. CDR3 nucleotides: TGTGCCAGCAGTTTTGAGGCTCGAGGACAGGGGGCCCACTTC.

This chain connects TRBV5-1 to TRBJ2-1, with 7 bases fitting TRBD2. With 4 bases clipped from V and 0 bases from J, the junction kept 1 base outside the gene matches. The CDR3 consists of 14 residues. Germline V CDR1 and CDR2: SGHRS, YFSETQ. Written as DNA, the CDR3 is TGCGCCAGCAGCGGCGGGAGCTCCTACAATGAGCAGTTCTTC. Residues: CASSGGSSYNEQFF. The full variable domain, rest sourced from reference TRBV5-1 and TRBJ2-1, is KAGVTQTPRYLIKTRGQQVTLSCSPISGHRSVSWYQQTPGQGLQFLFEYFSETQRNKGNFPGRFSGRQFSNSRSEMNVSTLELGDSALYLCASSGGSSYNEQFFGPGTRLTVL.

V usage is TRBV28 and J usage is TRBJ1-3; D is uncertain. Trimming took off 3 bases at V and 2 bases at J, with 11 bases between the two ends. The CDR3 runs 15 residues. Per germline, CDR1 MDHEN and CDR2 SYDVKM. As DNA, the CDR3 is TGTGCCAGCAGTTTGGCGGTAACGACTGGAAACACCATATATTTT. It encodes CASSLAVTTGNTIYF.

V is TRBV11-2 and J is TRBJ2-1; D could derive from TRBD1 or TRBD2 (6 bases each). V was pared by 7 bases and J by 8 bases, with 18 bases between. Germline V gene data show CDR1 as SGHAT and CDR2 as FQNNGV. There are 14 residues in the CDR3. CDR3 sequence (DNA): TGTGCCAGCATACTTGGGGGGCCGTTGGATGAGCAGTTCTTC. Encoded protein: CASILGGPLDEQFF.

The rearrangement uses TRBV10-3 and TRBJ2-3, with D possibly TRBD2 on 6 matching bases. This CDR3 comprises 12 residues. V lost 6 bases to trimming and J lost 4 bases, with 8 bases between them. Germline loops: CDR1 ENHRY, CDR2 SYGVKD. CDR3 bases: TGTGCCATCAGAGGAGGGGCAGATACGCAGTATTTT. This translates into CAIRGGADTQYF.

Only a few counts were recorded for this clonotype. This rearrangement joins TRBV7-2 to TRBJ2-5, with a possible D match to TRBD2 (6 bases). Germline CDR1 and CDR2: SGHTA and FQGNSA. The CDR3 totals 14 residues. Deletions cut 0 bases from V and 2 bases from J, with 7 bases between. This chain's CDR3 is CASSLARGQETQYF. Here the CDR3 DNA reads TGTGCCAGCAGCTTAGCACGGGGGCAAGAGACCCAGTACTTC.